A selection of T cell receptor beta chains follows, all from one sample in a study of blood T cell repertoires in COVID-19. The data were produced by immunoSEQ multiplex PCR, yet TCRdb's version contains in-frame clones alone and is incomplete. The repertoire includes 250,000 to 300,000 clones, 70% to 90% of them detected once, and around 10% sits in the top ten. Sequenced sample: peripheral blood. All receptors come from an older woman with acute or convalescent COVID-19. Both conserved end residues are part of each CDR3. The order of the fields is V gene, J gene, clone size, D gene, CDR3 DNA, CDR3 protein. D genes are given only for firm matches. The size field is filled for only some rows; it gives once, few, many or a size class.

V: TRBV9
J: TRBJ2-2
size: -
D: -
DNA: TGTGCCAGCAGCCCACAAGGAGGGCACACCGGGGAGCTGTTTTTT
CDR3: CASSPQGGHTGELFF

V: TRBV21-1
J: TRBJ2-7
size: -
D: -
DNA: TGTGCCAGCAGCAAAGAGGACAGGGGACCCTACGAGCAGTACTTC
CDR3: CASSKEDRGPYEQYF

V: TRBV5-1
J: TRBJ2-1
size: -
D: TRBD2
DNA: TGCGCCAGCAGCCCCCGACTAGCGGGGGGGCTTGGGCAGTTCTTC
CDR3: CASSPRLAGGLGQFF

V: TRBV5-1
J: TRBJ2-1
size: -
D: TRBD2
DNA: TGCGCCAGCAGCTTCACTAGCGGGGGGGTCGCTGAGCAGTTCTTC
CDR3: CASSFTSGGVAEQFF

V: TRBV5-1
J: TRBJ2-2
size: -
D: TRBD1
DNA: TGCGCCAGCAGCTTCCGGGACAGTTACACCGGGGAGCTGTTTTTT
CDR3: CASSFRDSYTGELFF

V: TRBV18
J: TRBJ1-1
size: -
D: TRBD1
DNA: TGTGCCAGCTCAGACAGGGAGAACACTGAAGCTTTCTTT
CDR3: CASSDRENTEAFF

V: TRBV6-2/TRBV6-3
J: TRBJ1-2
size: -
D: -
DNA: TGTGCCAGCAGTTATGTTGGGGGGTACTATGGCTACACCTTC
CDR3: CASSYVGGYYGYTF

V: TRBV30
J: TRBJ1-2
size: -
D: -
DNA: TGTGCCTGGAGCCCAAACATCTATGGCTACACCTTC
CDR3: CAWSPNIYGYTF

V: TRBV4-2
J: TRBJ2-7
size: -
D: TRBD1
DNA: TGTGCCAGCAGCCAAGAAGGACAGGGGAACTACGAGCAGTACTTC
CDR3: CASSQEGQGNYEQYF

V: TRBV6-5
J: TRBJ1-6
size: -
D: -
DNA: TGTGCCAGTAGCCCCGGTGTTAATTCACCCCTCCACTTT
CDR3: CASSPGVNSPLHF

V: TRBV6-2/TRBV6-3
J: TRBJ1-6
size: -
D: -
DNA: TGTGCCAGCAGTTACTCGAGTAGGGGGTCACCCCTCCACTTT
CDR3: CASSYSSRGSPLHF

V: TRBV7-9
J: TRBJ2-3
size: -
D: TRBD2
DNA: TGTGCCAGCAGCACTTTTTGGTGGGGCGGGGGGAACACAGATACGCAGTATTTT
CDR3: CASSTFWWGGGNTDTQYF

V: TRBV7-2
J: TRBJ1-6
size: -
D: TRBD1
DNA: TGTGCCAGCAGCGGATTCTCCAGGGGGCCGAATTCACCCCTCCACTTT
CDR3: CASSGFSRGPNSPLHF

V: TRBV24-1
J: TRBJ1-5
size: -
D: TRBD1
DNA: TGTGCCACCAGTGATCACGCAGGGGGACAGCCCCAGCATTTT
CDR3: CATSDHAGGQPQHF

V: TRBV6-5
J: TRBJ1-2
size: -
D: -
DNA: TGTGCCAGCGCCCGTCAACATGATAACTATGGCTACACCTTC
CDR3: CASARQHDNYGYTF

V: TRBV18
J: TRBJ1-4
size: -
D: -
DNA: TGTGCCAGCTCACCAGGGGCGGCAACTAATGAAAAACTGTTTTTT
CDR3: CASSPGAATNEKLFF

V: TRBV29-1
J: TRBJ1-1
size: -
D: -
DNA: TGCAGCGTTGAAGACGGGGGGAACACTGAAGCTTTCTTT
CDR3: CSVEDGGNTEAFF

V: TRBV20-1
J: TRBJ2-3
size: -
D: TRBD1
DNA: TGCAGTGCTAGTAGACAGGGGGTAACCACAGATACGCAGTATTTT
CDR3: CSASRQGVTTDTQYF

V: TRBV12-5
J: TRBJ2-2
size: -
D: -
DNA: TGTGCTAGTGCCCGCCTAACGAACACCGGGGAGCTGTTTTTT
CDR3: CASARLTNTGELFF

V: TRBV11-1
J: TRBJ2-7
size: -
D: -
DNA: TGTGCCAGCAGCTTTGTCGGCTCCTACGAGCAGTACTTC
CDR3: CASSFVGSYEQYF

V: TRBV5-1
J: TRBJ2-5
size: -
D: -
DNA: TGCGCCAGCAGCCTGGGAGAGTCGGAGACCCAGTACTTC
CDR3: CASSLGESETQYF

V: TRBV9
J: TRBJ1-1
size: -
D: -
DNA: TGTGCCAGCAGCAGCAGGGATAACACTGAAGCTTTCTTT
CDR3: CASSSRDNTEAFF

V: TRBV25-1
J: TRBJ2-3
size: -
D: -
DNA: TGTGCCAGCAGTGAATCCGGTAAACTTTCAACAGATACGCAGTATTTT
CDR3: CASSESGKLSTDTQYF

V: TRBV10-3
J: TRBJ2-5
size: -
D: TRBD2
DNA: TGTGCCATCAAAGCGACTAGCCAACAAGAGACCCAGTACTTC
CDR3: CAIKATSQQETQYF

V: TRBV5-1
J: TRBJ1-2
size: -
D: TRBD1
DNA: TGCGCCAGCAGCTTGTCGGGACAGAGCTATGGCTACACCTTC
CDR3: CASSLSGQSYGYTF

V: TRBV6-5
J: TRBJ1-5
size: -
D: -
DNA: TGTGCCAGCAGTTACTCGGTATTCGGGGAAGGGCCCCAGCATTTT
CDR3: CASSYSVFGEGPQHF

V: TRBV12-5
J: TRBJ2-3
size: -
D: -
DNA: TGTGCTAGTGGTTGGATGGGGCCAGATACGCAGTATTTT
CDR3: CASGWMGPDTQYF

V: TRBV5-1
J: TRBJ1-1
size: -
D: TRBD1
DNA: TGCGCCAGCAGCGGAGGGGGCCCCACGAACACTGAAGCTTTCTTT
CDR3: CASSGGGPTNTEAFF

V: TRBV2
J: TRBJ1-5
size: -
D: -
DNA: TGTGCCAGCAGTGAAAGAGCAGGCCTCGAACCTAGCAATCAGCCCCAGCATTTT
CDR3: CASSERAGLEPSNQPQHF

V: TRBV28
J: TRBJ1-5
size: -
D: -
DNA: TGTGCCAGTACTAAGGGTGGGGCCAATCAGCCCCAGCATTTT
CDR3: CASTKGGANQPQHF

V: TRBV7-9
J: TRBJ1-2
size: -
D: -
DNA: TGTGCCAGCGATGCACACCGGGTCTCCTATGGCTACACCTTC
CDR3: CASDAHRVSYGYTF

V: TRBV7-3
J: TRBJ2-2
size: -
D: -
DNA: TGTGCCAGCAGCCTAGCGGACAGTGGGACCGGGGAGCTGTTTTTT
CDR3: CASSLADSGTGELFF

V: TRBV25-1
J: TRBJ1-1
size: -
D: -
DNA: TGTGCCAGCAGTGAGGCAGATTCTACTGAAGCTTTCTTT
CDR3: CASSEADSTEAFF

V: TRBV3-1/TRBV3-2
J: TRBJ1-1
size: few
D: -
DNA: TGTGCCAGCAGAAATCAGGGAGGCACTGAAGCTTTCTTT
CDR3: CASRNQGGTEAFF

V: TRBV6-5
J: TRBJ1-2
size: -
D: -
DNA: TGTGCCAGCAGGGGGGCCGCAACGGGCTACACCTTC
CDR3: CASRGAATGYTF

V: TRBV5-6
J: TRBJ1-4
size: -
D: -
DNA: TGTGCCAGCAGCTCCCGGACAGAAGTGAATGAAAAACTGTTTTTT
CDR3: CASSSRTEVNEKLFF

V: TRBV6-5
J: TRBJ2-7
size: -
D: -
DNA: TGTGCCAGCAGTGACTCCTTAGGAGGGGTCTACGAGCAGTACTTC
CDR3: CASSDSLGGVYEQYF

V: TRBV6-1
J: TRBJ1-5
size: -
D: -
DNA: TGTGCCAGCAGTGACTACCCCGGGAGGACGAGCAATCAGCCCCAGCATTTT
CDR3: CASSDYPGRTSNQPQHF

V: TRBV5-8
J: TRBJ1-5
size: -
D: TRBD1
DNA: TGTGCCAGCAGCAGACACAGGGGTAAAAGGAATCAGCCCCAGCATTTT
CDR3: CASSRHRGKRNQPQHF

V: TRBV18
J: TRBJ2-2
size: -
D: -
DNA: TGTGCCAGCTCACCACAGAGGTCCGGGGAGCTGTTTTTT
CDR3: CASSPQRSGELFF

V: TRBV24-1
J: TRBJ1-6
size: -
D: -
DNA: TGTGCCAGCAAGACCCCTAGCTCCTATAATTCACCCCTCCACTTT
CDR3: CASKTPSSYNSPLHF

V: TRBV18
J: TRBJ2-2
size: -
D: TRBD2
DNA: TGTGCCAGCTCACTACAACTAGCGGGGCGAACCGGGGAGCTGTTTTTT
CDR3: CASSLQLAGRTGELFF

V: TRBV7-7
J: TRBJ2-6
size: -
D: -
DNA: TGTGCTAGCAGCCCATACCGGGCTGGGGCCAACGTCCTGACTTTC
CDR3: CASSPYRAGANVLTF

V: TRBV9
J: TRBJ2-1
size: once
D: TRBD2
DNA: TGTGCCAGCAGCTCCCTAGCGGGGGGTTCCAATGAGCAGTTCTTC
CDR3: CASSSLAGGSNEQFF

V: TRBV3-1/TRBV3-2
J: TRBJ1-3
size: -
D: -
DNA: TGTGCCAGCAGCCTCGGACAGAATGGAAACACCATATATTTT
CDR3: CASSLGQNGNTIYF

V: TRBV9
J: TRBJ2-1
size: -
D: -
DNA: TGTGCCAGCAGTTTTCAGGGTCTAGGGGTTAGGAATGAGCAGTTCTTC
CDR3: CASSFQGLGVRNEQFF

V: TRBV18
J: TRBJ1-2
size: -
D: TRBD1
DNA: TGTGCCAGCTCACCAACGACAGGGGAGCCCTATGGCTACACCTTC
CDR3: CASSPTTGEPYGYTF

V: TRBV3-1/TRBV3-2
J: TRBJ1-6
size: -
D: -
DNA: TGTGCCAGCAGCCAAGGGGCAGCTAATTCACCCCTCCACTTT
CDR3: CASSQGAANSPLHF

V: TRBV7-9
J: TRBJ2-7
size: once
D: -
DNA: TGTGCCAGCAGCTTGCTCACGAGCTCCTACGAGCAGTACTTC
CDR3: CASSLLTSSYEQYF

V: TRBV5-1
J: TRBJ2-1
size: -
D: -
DNA: TGCGCCAGCAGCTTGGAGTTGAGCTCCTACAATGAGCAGTTCTTC
CDR3: CASSLELSSYNEQFF

V: TRBV10-1
J: TRBJ2-1
size: -
D: -
DNA: TGCGCCAGCCAAGAGGACGGGAACAATGAGCAGTTCTTC
CDR3: CASQEDGNNEQFF

V: TRBV16
J: TRBJ1-1
size: -
D: -
DNA: TGTGCCAGCAGCCCAGGGTATGAGGTAGGGCTCCACGCGAACACTGAAGCTTTCTTT
CDR3: CASSPGYEVGLHANTEAFF

V: TRBV6-5
J: TRBJ2-7
size: once
D: -
DNA: TGTGCCAGCGATGCAGGCAGCCTCTCCTACGAGCAGTACTTC
CDR3: CASDAGSLSYEQYF

V: TRBV2
J: TRBJ1-2
size: -
D: -
DNA: TGTGCCAGCAGCCTAGGACAGCTCCGCGGCTACACCTTC
CDR3: CASSLGQLRGYTF

V: TRBV15
J: TRBJ2-2
size: -
D: -
DNA: TGTGCCACCAGCATGGGGAGGATGGCCACCGGGGAGCTGTTTTTT
CDR3: CATSMGRMATGELFF

V: TRBV11-2
J: TRBJ2-3
size: few
D: -
DNA: TGTGCCAGCAGCTCGGTACGGCAGGGCCGAGGAGATACGCAGTATTTT
CDR3: CASSSVRQGRGDTQYF

V: TRBV12-5
J: TRBJ2-2
size: -
D: TRBD2
DNA: TGTGCTAGTGGTTTGGTTATAGCGGGGGGCTTCACCGGGGAGCTGTTTTTT
CDR3: CASGLVIAGGFTGELFF

V: TRBV11-2
J: TRBJ1-1
size: -
D: -
DNA: TGTGCCAGCAGCTTAGGTCTGGGCAACACTGAAGCTTTCTTT
CDR3: CASSLGLGNTEAFF

V: TRBV6-1
J: TRBJ1-3
size: -
D: -
DNA: TGTGCCAGCAGTGAAGCGCTTCGGGGGGCTTTTCTGAACACCATATATTTT
CDR3: CASSEALRGAFLNTIYF